The 14 T cell receptor beta chains below all came from one sample that was sequenced in a study of blood T cell repertoires in COVID-19. The table came from immunoSEQ multiplex PCR; TCRdb's copy has only in-frame clones and leaves some out. The repertoire holds a few hundred thousand clones, with around 83% as singletons. Source material: peripheral blood. The receptors shown here come from a woman between 65 and 79 years old with COVID-19, enrolled during active disease.

This clone has just a few counts. The chain carries TRBV21-1 and TRBJ1-2; the table calls TRBD1, which could not be checked here. TRBV21-1 is tagged as a pseudogene. The CDR3 covers 16 residues. The CDR3, as DNA: TGTGCCAGCAGCAAAGGGGGACACAGAGCTAACTATGGCTACACCTTC. Translated: CASSKGGHRANYGYTF.

The chain links TRBV5-6 to TRBJ1-1; D is unresolved. This CDR3 has 17 residues. Per germline, CDR1 SGHDT and CDR2 YYEEEE. V gave up 5 bases and J gave up 5 bases, with 25 bases separating them. DNA of the CDR3: TGTGCCAGCAGGCTTGGATCTGTAAGATCGGGGAGGACTGAAGCTTTCTTT. Its translation: CASRLGSVRSGRTEAFF.

This clone was seen only a few times. The chain has TRBV2 and TRBJ1-1; a possible D gene is TRBD1 (5 bases). The CDR3 is 15 residues long. Trimming took 6 bases from V and 1 from J, leaving 15 bases between them. Germline loops: CDR1 SNHLY, CDR2 FYNNEI. The CDR3, as DNA: TGTGCCAGCAGGCCTCGCGGGGACGAGAACACTGAAGCTTTCTTT. It codes for CASRPRGDENTEAFF.

V and J are TRBV30 and TRBJ1-1; a weak D match, TRBD1 (5 bases). The CDR3 is 12 residues long. CDR1 GTSNPN and CDR2 SVGIG come from the germline V gene (reference sequence). The V and J ends lost 3 bases and 11 bases respectively, with 16 bases between them. DNA for the CDR3: TGTGCCTGGAGGGGTCTATGGGGGGAGGCTTTCTTT. It is translated as CAWRGLWGEAFF.

The rearrangement joins TRBV19 to TRBJ1-5, with 8 bases lining up with TRBD1. The trim removed 5 bases at V and 7 bases at J, leaving 7 bases unmatched. CDR1 LNHDA and CDR2 SQIVND come from the germline V gene (reference sequence). The CDR3 runs 14 residues. The CDR3: CASSSIQGEQPQHF. The CDR3 DNA reads as TGTGCCAGTAGTTCTATACAGGGGGAACAGCCCCAGCATTTT.

This clone was observed many times. The genes are TRBV30 and TRBJ1-4; D gene ambiguous. Germline-derived CDR1 and CDR2 are GTSNPN and SVGIG (reference sequence). This CDR3 comprises 15 residues. Trimming stripped 5 bases from V and 0 bases from J, with 13 bases between. The CDR3 region is CAWAPLFATNEKLFF. In nucleotides, the CDR3 is TGTGCCTGGGCCCCCTTATTCGCAACTAATGAAAAACTGTTTTTT.

The J gene is TRBJ1-6, the V gene TRBV6-5; 7 bases match TRBD1. V trimming: 6 bases; J trimming: 6 bases; junction bases outside the gene matches: 8. Looked up from germline, CDR1 is MNHEY and CDR2 is SVGAGI. The CDR3 extends over 15 amino acids. CDR3 in DNA: TGTGCCAGCAGGCCGGGACAGATCGGTAATTCACCCCTCCACTTT. As protein: CASRPGQIGNSPLHF.

This chain connects TRBV3-1 (or the pseudogene TRBV3-2) to TRBJ1-2; 9 bases are shared with TRBD1. CDR3 length equals 14 residues. J lost 7 bases, V lost 5 bases, and 8 bases had no gene match. Germline values: CDR1 LGHDT, CDR2 YNNKEL (reference sequence). DNA of the CDR3: TGTGCCAGCAGCGCCGGACAGGGGTCGACTGGCTACACCTTC. Translation: CASSAGQGSTGYTF.

J is TRBJ1-2 and V is TRBV10-3; no firm D call. There are 12 residues in the CDR3. Germline V gives CDR1 ENHRY, CDR2 SYGVKD. Trimming took off 2 bases at V and 7 bases at J, with 8 bases between the two ends. The CDR3 DNA is TGTGCCATCAGTGAGCGCGGGGTTGGCTACACCTTC. This gives the protein CAISERGVGYTF.

This clone was detected only a few times. The gene calls are TRBV18 and TRBJ1-1; 8 bases are a match to TRBD1. Germline CDR1 is KGHSH and CDR2 is LQKENI. This CDR3 is built from 16 residues. J gave up 0 bases and V 4 bases, and 7 bases lay outside the gene matches. CDR3 nucleotides: TGTGCCAGCTCACTAAACGGACAGGGATTGAACACTGAAGCTTTCTTT. Its translation: CASSLNGQGLNTEAFF.

In this sample, this clone turned up a few times. The V and J genes are TRBV12-5 and TRBJ2-2; TRBD1 aligns across 8 bases. In germline, CDR1 is LGHNT, CDR2 FRNRAP. This CDR3 spans 14 amino acids. The V segment lost 1 base and the J segment 6 bases; nucleotides outside the gene matches: 1. The CDR3 DNA reads TGTGCTAGTGGTTTGGGACAGGGGTCCGGGGAGCTGTTTTTT. Residues: CASGLGQGSGELFF. Looking up the rest from reference TRBV12-5 and TRBJ2-2 gives the full variable domain: DARVTQTPRHKVTEMGQEVTMRCQPILGHNTVFWYRQTMMQGLELLAYFRNRAPLDDSGMPKDRFSAEMPDATLATLKIQPSEPRDSAVYFCASGLGQGSGELFFGEGSRLTVL.

This rearrangement joins TRBV10-3 to TRBJ2-1; weak D call: TRBD2 (5 bases). Germline V gene sequence: CDR1 ENHRY, CDR2 SYGVKD. V was trimmed by 0 bases and J by 7 bases, leaving 7 bases between them. The CDR3 is made up of 13 amino acids. The CDR3 sequence is CAISESEENEQFF. The DNA for the CDR3 is TGTGCCATCAGTGAGTCGGAGGAAAATGAGCAGTTCTTC.

The gene calls are TRBV27 and TRBJ2-5; tentatively, D is TRBD2 (6 bases). Trimming left V 2 bases short and J 5 bases short, with 21 bases between. Looked up from germline, CDR1 is MNHEY and CDR2 is SMNVEV (reference sequence). This CDR3 has 17 residues. The CDR3, as DNA: TGTGCCAGCAGTTTAGGAGGGCGGGTTGGGGCAGGGGAGACCCAGTACTTC. Its protein is CASSLGGRVGAGETQYF.

This rearrangement joins TRBV19 to TRBJ2-7, with 12 bases identical to TRBD2. Germline V lookup: CDR1 LNHDA, CDR2 SQIVND (reference sequence). The CDR3 consists of 16 residues. The V gene end was trimmed by 3 bases and the J gene end by 5 bases; junction bases not matched to a gene: 8. In DNA, the CDR3 is TGTGCCAGTAGTATCCTAATGACTAGCGGGAGAAACGAGCAGTACTTC. Translation gives CASSILMTSGRNEQYF.